The 8 T cell receptor beta chains below all came from one sample that was sequenced in a study of shared clonotypes between healthy human individuals. Naive CD8 populations comprised CD45RO-negative cells positively selected for CCR7, excluding terminally differentiated effector memory CD45RA+ cells. Here immunoSEQ multiplex PCR was the method, and the copy in TCRdb shows in-frame clones only, minus some. The sample includes about 2.2 million clones, 93% of them seen just once. The sequenced material came from naive CD8+ T cells from PBMCs. The receptors originated from a man between 18 and 35 years old in good health. Some clones in this sample may be carry-over from other donors' samples.

This chain connects TRBV11-3 to TRBJ2-5, with 8 bases matching TRBD2. Losses at the gene ends were 1 base for V and 5 bases for J; bases not matched to a gene: 15. CDR1 is SGHNT and CDR2 is YENEEA in the germline V gene. The CDR3 sequence is 18 residues long. CDR3 sequence: CASSLGRASGRVRETQYF. For the CDR3, the DNA is TGTGCCAGCAGCTTAGGACGAGCATCCGGGAGGGTGAGGGAGACCCAGTACTTC.

Concerning this clone itself: Compared with germline, one end of the junction differs, possibly owing to a read error. The V call is TRBV10-2, the J call TRBJ1-1; D unclear. Germline assignment: CDR1 WSHSY and CDR2 SAAADI. The CDR3 spans 10 residues. As DNA, the CDR3 is TGCGCCAGTAGTGCCGGGTACGCTTTCTTT. This codes for CASSAGYAFF.

The chain links TRBV7-9 to TRBJ2-5; tentatively, D is TRBD2 (6 bases). With 5 bases removed from V and 2 bases from J, the gap between germline ends came to 15 bases. The CDR3 runs 15 residues. The germline V gene has CDR1 SEHNR and CDR2 FQNEAQ (reference sequence). CDR3 loop: CASSPERVIQETQYF. In DNA form, the CDR3 reads TGTGCCAGCAGCCCAGAGCGGGTCATACAAGAGACCCAGTACTTC.

This clone was detected only once. The chain recombines TRBV28 with TRBJ1-5, with 9 bases identical to TRBD1. The CDR3 consists of 17 residues. Germline trimming cut 6 bases from V and 5 bases from J; bases unmatched to any gene: 14. CDR1 is MDHEN and CDR2 is SYDVKM in the germline V gene. The CDR3 reads CASRHKYDRGEYQPQHF. In DNA form, the CDR3 reads TGTGCCAGCAGGCACAAGTACGACAGGGGGGAATATCAGCCCCAGCATTTT.

The chain couples TRBV7-8 to TRBJ2-7; D may match TRBD1 or TRBD2 (5 bases each). Germline V lookup: CDR1 SGHVS, CDR2 FQNEAQ. Trimming left V 6 bases short and J 5 bases short, with 14 bases between. This CDR3 spans 13 amino acids. CDR3 DNA: TGTGCCAGCAGTCGGGGCACTCCGAACGAGCAGTACTTC. Its translation is CASSRGTPNEQYF. The variable domain in full, with the rest retrieved from reference TRBV7-8 and TRBJ2-7, is GAGVSQSPRYKVAKRGQDVALRCDPISGHVSLFWYQQALGQGPEFLTYFQNEAQLDKSGLPSDRFFAERPEGSVSTLKIQRTQQEDSAVYLCASSRGTPNEQYFGPGTRLTVT.

This chain joins TRBV15 and TRBJ1-5; D is uncertain. Trimming took off 5 bases at V and 3 bases at J, with 11 bases between the two ends. There are 14 residues in the CDR3. CDR1 and CDR2 (germline): LNHNV, YYDKDF (reference sequence). The CDR3 reads CATSLDNTNQPQHF. CDR3 bases: TGTGCCACCAGCCTAGACAACACCAATCAGCCCCAGCATTTT.

The rearrangement joins TRBV9 to TRBJ2-7, with D perhaps given as TRBD1 or TRBD2 (5 bases each). CDR3 length equals 15 residues. Looked up from germline, CDR1 is SGDLS and CDR2 is YYNGEE. Trimming shortened V by 3 bases and J by 2 bases, and 15 bases separated the two germline ends. The CDR3 loop is CASSARDGGAYEQYF. CDR3 DNA: TGTGCCAGCAGCGCAAGGGACGGAGGCGCCTACGAGCAGTACTTC.

The chain couples TRBV9 to TRBJ2-7; D possibly matches TRBD1 or TRBD2 (5 bases each). The germline V and J ends were trimmed by 4 bases and 2 bases, with 13 bases remaining between them. Germline CDR1 reads SGDLS; CDR2 reads YYNGEE. The length of the CDR3 is 14 residues. CDR3 residues: CASSPFGTPYEQYF. CDR3 bases: TGTGCCAGCAGCCCGTTCGGGACCCCCTACGAGCAGTACTTC. Full variable domain (rest looked up from reference TRBV9 and TRBJ2-7): DSGVTQTPKHLITATGQRVTLRCSPRSGDLSVYWYQQSLDQGLQFLIQYYNGEERAKGNILERFSAQQFPDLHSELNLSSLELGDSALYFCASSPFGTPYEQYFGPGTRLTVT.